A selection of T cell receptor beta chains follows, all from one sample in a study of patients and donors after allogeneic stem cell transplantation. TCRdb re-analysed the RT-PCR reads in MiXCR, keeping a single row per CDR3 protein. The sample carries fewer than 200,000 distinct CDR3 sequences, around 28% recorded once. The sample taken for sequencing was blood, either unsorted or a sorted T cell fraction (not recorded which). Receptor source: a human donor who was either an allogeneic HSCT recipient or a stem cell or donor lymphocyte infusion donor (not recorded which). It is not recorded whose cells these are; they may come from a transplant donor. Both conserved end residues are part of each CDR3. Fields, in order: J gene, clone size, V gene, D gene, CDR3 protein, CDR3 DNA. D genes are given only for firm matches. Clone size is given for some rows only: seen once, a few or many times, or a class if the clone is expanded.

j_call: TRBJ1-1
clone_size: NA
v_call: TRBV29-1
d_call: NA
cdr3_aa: CSVEDPPTGNTEAFF
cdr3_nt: TGCAGCGTTGAAGATCCCCCGACAGGGAACACTGAAGCTTTCTTT

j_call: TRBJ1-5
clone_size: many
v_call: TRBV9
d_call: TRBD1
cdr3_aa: CASSEGQSSHQPQHF
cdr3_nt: TGTGCCAGCAGCGAGGGACAGTCGTCCCATCAGCCCCAGCATTTT

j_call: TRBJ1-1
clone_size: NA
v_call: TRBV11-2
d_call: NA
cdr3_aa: CASSLNVANTEAFF
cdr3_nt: TGTGCCAGCAGTCTTAACGTTGCCAACACTGAAGCTTTCTTT

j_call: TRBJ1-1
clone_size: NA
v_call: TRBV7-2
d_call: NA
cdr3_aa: CASSFGPVTEAFF
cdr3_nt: TGTGCCAGCAGCTTTGGACCCGTGACTGAAGCTTTCTTT

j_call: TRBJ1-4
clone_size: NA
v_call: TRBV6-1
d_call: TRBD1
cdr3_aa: CASSEAVQGAFEKLLF
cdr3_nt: TGTGCCAGCAGTGAAGCGGTCCAGGGGGCTTTTGAAAAACTGCTTTTT

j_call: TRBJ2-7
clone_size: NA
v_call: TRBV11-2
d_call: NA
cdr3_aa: CASSLIPIEQYF
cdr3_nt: TGTGCCAGCAGCCTAATCCCTATCGAGCAGTACTTC

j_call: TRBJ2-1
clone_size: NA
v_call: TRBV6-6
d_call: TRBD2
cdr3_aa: CASRPGLAEYNEQFF
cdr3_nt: TGTGCCAGCAGACCGGGACTAGCGGAATACAATGAGCAGTTCTTC

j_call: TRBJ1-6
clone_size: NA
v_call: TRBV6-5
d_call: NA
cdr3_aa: CVRRSSYNSPLHF
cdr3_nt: TGTGTAAGGAGGAGCTCCTATAATTCACCCCTCCACTTT

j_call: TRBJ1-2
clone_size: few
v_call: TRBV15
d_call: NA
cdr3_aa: CATSSGFGYGYTF
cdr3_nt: TGTGCCACCAGCAGTGGATTTGGATATGGCTACACCTTC

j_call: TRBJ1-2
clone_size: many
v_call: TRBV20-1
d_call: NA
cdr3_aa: CSPQGQSGGYTF
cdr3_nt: TGCAGTCCCCAGGGTCAGTCGGGGGGCTACACCTTC

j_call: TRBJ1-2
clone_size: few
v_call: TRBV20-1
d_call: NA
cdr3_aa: CSAPDTNYGYTF
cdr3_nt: TGCAGTGCTCCGGATACTAACTATGGCTACACCTTC

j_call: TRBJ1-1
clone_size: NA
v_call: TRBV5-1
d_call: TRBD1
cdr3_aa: CASSFLDRRAEAFF
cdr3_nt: TGCGCCAGCAGCTTCTTGGACAGGAGGGCTGAAGCTTTCTTT

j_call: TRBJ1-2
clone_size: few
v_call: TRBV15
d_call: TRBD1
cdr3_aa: CATSRDWDREANYGYTF
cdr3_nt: TGTGCCACCAGCAGAGATTGGGACAGGGAAGCTAACTATGGCTACACCTTC

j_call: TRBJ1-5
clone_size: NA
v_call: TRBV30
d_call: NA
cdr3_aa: CAWSVNREQPQHF
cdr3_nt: TGTGCCTGGAGTGTCAACAGGGAGCAGCCCCAGCATTTT

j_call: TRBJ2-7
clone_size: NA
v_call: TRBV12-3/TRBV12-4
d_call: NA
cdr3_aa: CASSLRSRNEQYF
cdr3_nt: TGTGCCAGCAGTTTACGTAGCAGAAACGAGCAGTACTTC

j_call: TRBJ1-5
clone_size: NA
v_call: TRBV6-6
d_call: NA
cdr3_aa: CASSSPEGRGPNQPQHF
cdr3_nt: TGTGCCAGCAGTTCTCCTGAAGGTAGGGGCCCCAATCAGCCCCAGCATTTT

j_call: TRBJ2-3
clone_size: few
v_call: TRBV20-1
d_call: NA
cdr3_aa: CRLGTQYF
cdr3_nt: TGCAGGCTCGGTACGCAGTATTTT

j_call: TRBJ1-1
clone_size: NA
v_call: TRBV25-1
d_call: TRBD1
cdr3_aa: CASSESATRGRLNTEAFF
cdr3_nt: TGTGCCAGCAGTGAATCGGCGACTAGGGGGCGTTTGAACACTGAAGCTTTCTTT

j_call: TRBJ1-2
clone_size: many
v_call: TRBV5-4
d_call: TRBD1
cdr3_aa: CASSFPRQGRYGYTF
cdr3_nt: TGTGCCAGCAGCTTCCCTCGACAGGGGCGGTATGGCTACACCTTC

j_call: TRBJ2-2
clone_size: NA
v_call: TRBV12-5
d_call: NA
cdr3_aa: CASGSGPSVGTGELFF
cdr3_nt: TGTGCTAGTGGTTCCGGGCCCAGCGTGGGCACCGGGGAGCTGTTTTTT

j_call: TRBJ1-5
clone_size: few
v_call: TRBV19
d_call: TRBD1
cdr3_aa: CASSKDRANQPQHF
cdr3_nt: TGTGCCAGTAGTAAAGACAGGGCCAATCAGCCCCAGCATTTT

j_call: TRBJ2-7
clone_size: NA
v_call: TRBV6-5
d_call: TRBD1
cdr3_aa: CASRLGTGEFNEQYF
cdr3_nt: TGTGCCAGCAGACTGGGGACAGGGGAATTTAACGAGCAGTACTTC

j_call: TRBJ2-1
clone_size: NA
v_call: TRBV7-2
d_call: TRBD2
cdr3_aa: CASSLMGLAGAYNEQFF
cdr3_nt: TGTGCCAGCAGCTTAATGGGACTAGCGGGAGCATACAATGAGCAGTTCTTC

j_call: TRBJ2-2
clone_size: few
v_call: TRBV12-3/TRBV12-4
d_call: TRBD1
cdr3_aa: CASSSLGQSPNGELFF
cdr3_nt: TGTGCCAGCAGTTCCCTGGGACAGTCCCCTAACGGGGAGCTGTTTTTT

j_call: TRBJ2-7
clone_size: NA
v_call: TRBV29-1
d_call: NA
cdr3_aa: CSVVEKPSSYEQYF
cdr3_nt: TGCAGCGTTGTCGAGAAACCCTCTTCCTACGAGCAGTACTTC

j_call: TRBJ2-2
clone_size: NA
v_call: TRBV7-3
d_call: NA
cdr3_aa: CASSLDSAGSGELFF
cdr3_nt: TGTGCCAGCAGCCTCGACAGCGCCGGATCCGGGGAGCTGTTTTTT

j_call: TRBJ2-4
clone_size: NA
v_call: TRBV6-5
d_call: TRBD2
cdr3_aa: CASSYIPSGGAKNIQYF
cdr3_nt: TGTGCCAGCAGTTACATCCCCAGCGGGGGAGCCAAAAACATTCAGTACTTC

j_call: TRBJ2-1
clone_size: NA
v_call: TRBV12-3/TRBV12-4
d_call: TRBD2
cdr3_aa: CASSSPGLAGGRQFF
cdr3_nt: TGTGCCAGCAGCTCTCCGGGACTAGCGGGAGGCCGTCAGTTCTTC

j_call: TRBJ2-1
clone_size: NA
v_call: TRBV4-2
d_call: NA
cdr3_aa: CASSQEGREFF
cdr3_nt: TGTGCCAGCAGCCAAGAAGGTCGAGAGTTCTTC

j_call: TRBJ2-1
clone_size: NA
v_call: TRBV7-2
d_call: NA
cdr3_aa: CASSFLGSNEQFF
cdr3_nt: TGTGCCAGCAGCTTCCTCGGGAGTAATGAGCAGTTCTTC

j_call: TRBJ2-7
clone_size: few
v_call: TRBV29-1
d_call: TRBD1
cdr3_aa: CSGWDRGSYEQYF
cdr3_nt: TGCAGCGGCTGGGACAGGGGCTCCTACGAGCAGTACTTC

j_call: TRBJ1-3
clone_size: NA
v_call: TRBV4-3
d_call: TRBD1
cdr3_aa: CASSQVDRAGNTIYF
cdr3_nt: TGCGCCAGCAGCCAAGTAGACAGGGCTGGAAACACCATATATTTT

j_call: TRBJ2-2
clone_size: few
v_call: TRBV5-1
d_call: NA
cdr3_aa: CASSLLSRDTGELFF
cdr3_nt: TGCGCCAGCAGCTTGCTAAGTCGCGACACCGGGGAGCTGTTTTTT

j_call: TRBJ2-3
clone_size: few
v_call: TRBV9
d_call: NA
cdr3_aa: CASSVSGRYVDTQYF
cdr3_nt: TGTGCCAGCAGCGTAAGTGGGCGGTACGTAGATACGCAGTATTTT

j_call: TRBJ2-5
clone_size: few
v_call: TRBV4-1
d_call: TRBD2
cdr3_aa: CASAGGQETQYF
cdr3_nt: TGCGCCAGCGCGGGGGGACAAGAGACCCAGTACTTC

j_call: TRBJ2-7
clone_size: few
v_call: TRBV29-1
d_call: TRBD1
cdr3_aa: CSVLPTGGAEQYF
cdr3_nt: TGCAGCGTTCTCCCGACAGGGGGCGCGGAGCAGTACTTC

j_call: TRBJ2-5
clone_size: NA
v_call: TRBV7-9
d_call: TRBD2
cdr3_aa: CASSPRAGTRDTETQYF
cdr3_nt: TGTGCCAGCAGCCCCCGTGCCGGGACTAGGGACACAGAGACCCAGTACTTC

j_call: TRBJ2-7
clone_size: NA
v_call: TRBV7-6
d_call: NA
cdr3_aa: CASSSLGDTYEQYF
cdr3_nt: TGTGCCAGCAGCTCACTAGGGGACACCTACGAGCAGTACTTC

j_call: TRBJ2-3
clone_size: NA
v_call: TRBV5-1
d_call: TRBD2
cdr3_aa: CASRTSVSDTQYF
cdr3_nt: TGCGCCAGCAGAACTAGCGTCTCAGATACGCAGTATTTT

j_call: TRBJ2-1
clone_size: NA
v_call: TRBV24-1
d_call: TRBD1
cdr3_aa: CATSDTGTGGMGEQFF
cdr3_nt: TGTGCCACCAGTGACACCGGGACAGGGGGCATGGGTGAGCAGTTCTTC

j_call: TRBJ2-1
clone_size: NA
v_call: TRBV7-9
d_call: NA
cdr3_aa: CASSLEGAIYNEQFF
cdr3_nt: TGTGCCAGCAGCTTAGAGGGAGCCATCTACAATGAGCAGTTCTTC

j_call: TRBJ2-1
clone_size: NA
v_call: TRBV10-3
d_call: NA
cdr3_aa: CAISEAGDLRYEQFF
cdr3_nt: TGTGCCATCAGTGAGGCAGGGGACCTTAGGTATGAGCAGTTCTTC

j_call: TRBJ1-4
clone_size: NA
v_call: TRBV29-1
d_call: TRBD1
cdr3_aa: CSVLINSGTAKGGWGEKLFF
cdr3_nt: TGCAGCGTGCTTATAAACTCCGGGACAGCAAAAGGAGGGTGGGGAGAAAAACTGTTTTTT

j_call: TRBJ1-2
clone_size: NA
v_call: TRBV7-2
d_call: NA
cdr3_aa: CASSLLAGGYTF
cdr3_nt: TGTGCCAGCAGCTTGTTGGCGGGGGGCTACACCTTC

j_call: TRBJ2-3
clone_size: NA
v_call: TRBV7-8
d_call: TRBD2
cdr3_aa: CASSRTSGGTDTQYF
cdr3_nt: TGTGCCAGCAGCCGGACTAGCGGGGGCACAGATACGCAGTATTTT

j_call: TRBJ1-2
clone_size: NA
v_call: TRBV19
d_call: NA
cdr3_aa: CASSISGDNGYTF
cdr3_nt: TGTGCCAGTAGTATATCGGGGGATAATGGCTACACCTTC

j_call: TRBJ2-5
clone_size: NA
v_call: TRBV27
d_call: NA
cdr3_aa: CASSLGRPQETQYF
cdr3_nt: TGTGCCAGCAGTTTGGGCAGGCCTCAAGAGACCCAGTACTTC

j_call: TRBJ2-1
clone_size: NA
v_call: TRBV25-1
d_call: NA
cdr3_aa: CASSESEYNEQFF
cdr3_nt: TGTGCCAGCAGTGAATCAGAGTACAATGAGCAGTTCTTC

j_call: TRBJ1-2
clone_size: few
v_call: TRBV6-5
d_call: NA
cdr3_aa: CASRQSWGYTF
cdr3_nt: TGTGCCAGCAGGCAGAGTTGGGGCTACACCTTC

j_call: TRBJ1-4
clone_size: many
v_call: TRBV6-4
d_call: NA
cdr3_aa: CASSDSPRGRDEKLFF
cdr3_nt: TGTGCCAGCAGTGACTCGCCGCGGGGGAGGGATGAAAAACTGTTTTTT

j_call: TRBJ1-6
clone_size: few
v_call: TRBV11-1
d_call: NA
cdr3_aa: CASSLKGTVNLHF
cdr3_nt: TGTGCCAGCAGCTTAAAGGGTACTGTCAACCTCCACTTT

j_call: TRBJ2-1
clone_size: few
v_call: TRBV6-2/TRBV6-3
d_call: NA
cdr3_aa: CASTPNSYNEQFF
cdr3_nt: TGTGCCAGCACCCCCAACTCCTACAATGAGCAGTTCTTC